What follows describes a single T cell receptor (beta chain). Its target is not known. This specimen belongs to a study of cytomegalovirus exposure and HLA in healthy donors. Study-wide results and caveats: The study recorded 150 to 200 TCR beta chains that were cytomegalovirus-associated.

TCRdb's table, derived via immunoSEQ multiplex PCR, lists solely in-frame clones and lacks some. The sample lists fewer than 90,000 clones, less than 96% seen once, with 1.6% in the top ten. V lost 5 bases and J lost 1, with 6 bases in between. In germline, CDR1 is SGHRS, CDR2 YFSETQ. This CDR3 is built from 12 residues. The genes are TRBV5-1 and TRBJ1-1, with D hard to call. This clonotype was obtained from a man aged 18 to 30 in good health and CMV-seropositive. What was sequenced was PBMCs. The CDR3 nucleotides read TGCGCCAGCAGTGGAGGGAACACTGAAGCTTTCTTT. Its translation: CASSGGNTEAFF.